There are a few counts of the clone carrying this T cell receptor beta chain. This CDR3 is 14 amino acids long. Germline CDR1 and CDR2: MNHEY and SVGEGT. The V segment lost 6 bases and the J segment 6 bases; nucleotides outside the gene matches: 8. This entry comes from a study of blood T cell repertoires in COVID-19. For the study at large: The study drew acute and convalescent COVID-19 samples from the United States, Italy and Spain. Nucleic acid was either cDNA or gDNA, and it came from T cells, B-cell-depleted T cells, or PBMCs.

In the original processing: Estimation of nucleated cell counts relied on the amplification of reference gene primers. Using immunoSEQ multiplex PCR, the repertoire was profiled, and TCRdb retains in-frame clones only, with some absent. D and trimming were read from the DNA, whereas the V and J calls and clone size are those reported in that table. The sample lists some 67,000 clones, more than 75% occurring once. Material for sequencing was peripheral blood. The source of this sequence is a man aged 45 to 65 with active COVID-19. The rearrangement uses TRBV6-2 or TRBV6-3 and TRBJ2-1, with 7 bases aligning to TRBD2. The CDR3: CASSSPSGSNEQFF. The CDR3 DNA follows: TGTGCCAGCAGCTCCCCTAGCGGCAGCAATGAGCAGTTCTTC.